These T cell receptor beta chains were read from a single sample in a study of blood T cell repertoires in COVID-19. Clones were read by immunoSEQ multiplex PCR, and TCRdb kept only the in-frame ones, dropping some. The repertoire holds roughly 310,000 clones, approximately 88% seen once, with approximately 4% in the top ten. The sequenced material came from peripheral blood. The source is a woman between 45 and 65 years old with active or convalescent COVID-19. Both conserved end residues are part of each CDR3. The D gene is left open where the match is weak. Clone size is not always given. Where it is, it says once, few, many or a class for expanded clones.

j_call | d_call | clone_size | cdr3_length | v_call | cdr3_aa | cdr3_nt
TRBJ2-1 | TRBD2 | - | 17 | TRBV19 | CASSIITTSGRVYEQFF | TGTGCCAGTAGTATAATTACGACTAGCGGGAGGGTCTATGAGCAGTTCTTC
TRBJ2-1 | - | - | 12 | TRBV7-2 | CASSLATIDRFF | TGTGCCAGCAGCTTAGCGACTATTGATCGGTTCTTC
TRBJ2-3 | TRBD1 | - | 18 | TRBV4-1 | CASSQLQGRGPSTDTQYF | TGCGCCAGCAGCCAATTACAGGGAAGGGGGCCTAGCACAGATACGCAGTATTTT
TRBJ2-1 | - | - | 15 | TRBV7-2 | CATGKGVASYNEQFF | TGTGCCACGGGGAAGGGGGTAGCCTCCTACAATGAGCAGTTCTTC
TRBJ2-2 | - | once | 14 | TRBV19 | CASSPDSYTGELFF | TGTGCCAGTAGCCCTGACAGCTACACCGGGGAGCTGTTTTTT
TRBJ1-1 | TRBD1 | - | 14 | TRBV20-1 | CSASPGQGAGEAFF | TGCAGTGCTAGTCCGGGACAGGGGGCGGGGGAAGCTTTCTTT
TRBJ2-5 | TRBD1 | - | 16 | TRBV28 | CASSLRGQPSRETQYF | TGTGCCAGCAGTTTGAGGGGACAGCCATCCCGAGAGACCCAGTACTTC
TRBJ2-5 | - | - | 14 | TRBV5-1 | CASSLGELRETQYF | TGCGCCAGCAGCTTGGGGGAGCTCCGGGAGACCCAGTACTTC
TRBJ1-2 | TRBD1 | - | 15 | TRBV4-2 | CASSREGQAAYGYTF | TGTGCCAGCAGCCGAGAGGGACAGGCCGCCTATGGCTACACCTTC
TRBJ1-4 | - | - | 14 | TRBV10-3 | CAAGGGKDAEKLFF | TGTGCCGCCGGGGGGGGGAAGGATGCTGAAAAACTGTTTTTT
TRBJ1-4 | - | few | 13 | TRBV3-1/TRBV3-2 | CASSHGRQEPLFF | TGTGCCAGCAGCCACGGCAGACAGGAACCACTGTTTTTT
TRBJ1-5 | TRBD1 | - | 15 | TRBV2 | CASRTGQGSNQPQHF | TGTGCCAGCAGAACGGGACAGGGGTCTAATCAGCCCCAGCATTTT
TRBJ1-6 | - | once | 15 | TRBV29-1 | CSVGYFRGYNSPLHF | TGCAGCGTTGGGTACTTCAGGGGCTATAATTCACCCCTCCACTTT
TRBJ1-1 | TRBD1 | - | 15 | TRBV10-3 | CAISFGQGENTEAFF | TGTGCCATCAGCTTCGGACAGGGGGAGAACACTGAAGCTTTCTTT
TRBJ1-1 | TRBD1 | few | 13 | TRBV6-5 | CASRDRGNTEAFF | TGTGCCAGCCGGGACAGGGGGAACACTGAAGCTTTCTTT
TRBJ2-7 | TRBD1 | - | 14 | TRBV7-2 | CASSSPTGGYEQYF | TGTGCCAGCAGCTCCCCGACAGGGGGCTACGAGCAGTACTTC
TRBJ2-3 | TRBD2 | - | 14 | TRBV7-9 | CASSHGLDHDTQYF | TGTGCCAGCAGCCATGGACTAGATCATGATACGCAGTATTTT
TRBJ1-1 | - | - | 13 | TRBV5-4 | CASSLSGGLEAFF | TGTGCCAGCAGCTTATCGGGGGGCCTCGAAGCTTTCTTT
TRBJ2-1 | - | - | 14 | TRBV2 | CASTPRQIYNEQFF | TGTGCCAGCACCCCCAGACAAATTTACAATGAGCAGTTCTTC